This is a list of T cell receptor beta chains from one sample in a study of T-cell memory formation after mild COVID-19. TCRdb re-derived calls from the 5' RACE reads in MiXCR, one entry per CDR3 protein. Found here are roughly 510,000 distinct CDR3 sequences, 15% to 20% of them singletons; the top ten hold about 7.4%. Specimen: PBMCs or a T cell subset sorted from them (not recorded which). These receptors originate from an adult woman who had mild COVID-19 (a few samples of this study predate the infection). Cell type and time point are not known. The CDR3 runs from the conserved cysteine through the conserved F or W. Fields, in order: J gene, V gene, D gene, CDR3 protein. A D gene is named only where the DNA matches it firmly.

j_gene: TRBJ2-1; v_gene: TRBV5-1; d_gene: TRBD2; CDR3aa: CASSPGSGGYYNEQFF
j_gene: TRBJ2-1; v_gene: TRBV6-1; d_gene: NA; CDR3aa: CASADVPGHYNEQFF
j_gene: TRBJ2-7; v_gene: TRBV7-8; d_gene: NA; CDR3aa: CASSLGGHSEQYF
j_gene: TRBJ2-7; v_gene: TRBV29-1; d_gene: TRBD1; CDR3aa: CSVESRQGLYEQYF
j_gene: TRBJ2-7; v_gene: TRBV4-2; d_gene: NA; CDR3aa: CASSRGTVDTYEQYF
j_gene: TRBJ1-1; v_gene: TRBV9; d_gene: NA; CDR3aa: CASSQDRQNTEAFF
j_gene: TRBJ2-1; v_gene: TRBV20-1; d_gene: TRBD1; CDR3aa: CSATTGTGFYNEQFF
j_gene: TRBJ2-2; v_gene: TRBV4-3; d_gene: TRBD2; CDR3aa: CASSQSLTGRITGELFF
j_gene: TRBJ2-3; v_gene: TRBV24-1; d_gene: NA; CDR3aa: CATSDLTRSGDTQYF
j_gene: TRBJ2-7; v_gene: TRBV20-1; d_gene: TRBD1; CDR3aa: CSARDRGYEQYF
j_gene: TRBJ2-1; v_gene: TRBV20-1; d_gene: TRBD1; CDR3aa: CSANSGTGGAYNEQFF
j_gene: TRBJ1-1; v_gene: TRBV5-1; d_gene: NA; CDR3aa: CASSPGGGRTEAFF
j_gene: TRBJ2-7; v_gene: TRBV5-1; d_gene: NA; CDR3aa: CASSLVGVEQYF
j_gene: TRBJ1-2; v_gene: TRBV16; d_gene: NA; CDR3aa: CASSQSLVSNYGYTF